The present TCR beta chain was sequenced within a study of multiple sclerosis patients with progressive multifocal leukoencephalopathy. Study findings and constraints: Preferential TRBV-TRBJ pairings or common gene usage were not detected at PML. Before and during natalizumab, the clones expanded at PML already existed.

The germline V gene encodes CDR1 SEHNR and CDR2 FQNEAQ (reference sequence). CDR3 length: 15 residues. V trimming: 2 bases; J trimming: 8 bases; junction bases outside the gene matches: 4. Time point defined: time of PML onset. T3 refers to blood collected at the onset of PML. Note on this clone: Antigen specificity is unknown.

Here immunoSEQ multiplex PCR was the method, and the copy in TCRdb shows in-frame clones only, minus some. Of 30,000 or so clones listed, approximately 88% are singletons. The sequence was obtained from a middle-aged woman with progressive multifocal leukoencephalopathy. The source material was PBMCs, sampled from a patient treated with natalizumab. The rearrangement uses TRBV7-9 and TRBJ1-4; 11 bases fit TRBD1. The chain's CDR3 is CASSLSGQGVEKLFF. Written as DNA, the CDR3 is TGTGCCAGCAGCTTATCGGGACAGGGGGTCGAAAAACTGTTTTTT. Full variable domain (remainder filled in from reference TRBV7-9 and TRBJ1-4): DTGVSQNPRHKITKRGQNVTFRCDPISEHNRLYWYRQTLGQGPEFLTYFQNEAQLEKSRLLSDRFSAERPKGSFSTLEIQRTEQGDSAMYLCASSLSGQGVEKLFFGSGTQLSVL.